This T cell receptor beta chain appears in the sequencing data of a study of shared clonotypes between healthy human individuals. Study outcomes and limitations: Non-shared clonotypes were found to have lower generation probabilities than the clonotypes that were shared by all four of the sorted-subset donors.

Libraries were prepared by immunoSEQ multiplex PCR; TCRdb keeps only in-frame clonotypes and omits some of them. The sample shows fewer than 1.6 million clones, just under 99% of them seen only once. This clone was counted once. Its target is not known. J lost 4 bases, V lost 3 bases, and 9 bases had no gene match. Germline V gene data show CDR1 as SGDLS and CDR2 as YYNGEE. The CDR3 sequence is 15 residues long. The receptor was derived from a young man in good health. This chain connects TRBV9 to TRBJ1-2; 7 bases align to TRBD1. The sample taken for sequencing was naive CD4+ T cells sorted from blood. Subset described: CD45RA+ positively selected. In DNA, the CDR3 is TGTGCCAGCAGCGAACCGGGACAGTCTTTCTATGGCTACACCTTC. This gives the protein CASSEPGQSFYGYTF.